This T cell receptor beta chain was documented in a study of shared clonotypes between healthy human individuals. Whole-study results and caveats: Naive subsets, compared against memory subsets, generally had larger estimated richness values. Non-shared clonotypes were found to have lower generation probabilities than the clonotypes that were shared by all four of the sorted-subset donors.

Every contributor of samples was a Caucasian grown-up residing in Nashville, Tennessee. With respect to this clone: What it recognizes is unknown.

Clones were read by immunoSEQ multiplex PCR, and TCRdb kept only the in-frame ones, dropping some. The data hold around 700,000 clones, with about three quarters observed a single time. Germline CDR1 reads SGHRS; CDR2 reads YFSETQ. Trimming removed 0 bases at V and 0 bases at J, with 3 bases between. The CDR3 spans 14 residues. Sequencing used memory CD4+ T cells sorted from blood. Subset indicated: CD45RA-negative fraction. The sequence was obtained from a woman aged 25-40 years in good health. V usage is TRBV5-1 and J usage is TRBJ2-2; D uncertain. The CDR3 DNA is TGCGCCAGCAGCTTGGGTCCGAACACCGGGGAGCTGTTTTTT. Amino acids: CASSLGPNTGELFF.